The clone carrying this T cell receptor beta chain has a handful of counts. Its specificity is unknown. These data are taken from a study of blood T cells in healthy people across ages. Study-wide points: The long-lived group displayed more naive CD4+ cells, plus higher diversity, than the aged donors did. The recorded TCR beta diversity per million T cells decreased in a roughly linear manner with age.

A second roughly 6 to 11 cycle PCR used barcoded and J-beta primers. TCRdb itself ran the 5' RACE reads through MiXCR, one entry per CDR3 protein. Of roughly 1.5 million distinct CDR3 sequences in the sample, approximately 42% were seen once. This sequence originates from a woman between 18 and 29 years old in good health. The material sequenced was blood.

CDR3 nucleotides: TGTGCCAGCAGCTTAGGGGTTGGGCCTTCACACACAGATACGCAGTATTTT. This sequence encodes CASSLGVGPSHTDTQYF. V is TRBV7-3 and J is TRBJ2-3; D uncertain. Germline CDR1 and CDR2: SGHTA and FQGTGA. V lost 2 bases and J lost 2, with 17 bases in between. The CDR3 is 17 amino acids.